The rows below give T cell receptor beta chains drawn from one sample of a study of blood T cells in healthy people across ages. MiXCR, applied by TCRdb to the 5' RACE reads, yields one record per CDR3 protein. The sample lists some 1 million distinct CDR3 sequences; 35% to 55% were seen once. Input material: blood. Receptor source: a woman aged 55 to 70 in good health. Each CDR3 is given with its conserved first and last residue. The order of the fields is D gene, clone size, V gene, J gene, CDR3 protein, CDR3 DNA. The D gene is left open where the match is weak. A clone size is listed for some rows: how often the clone was seen (once, few, many), or a class if it is expanded.

-	-	TRBV27	TRBJ2-7	CASSSHSPGTYEQYF	TGTGCCAGCAGTTCCCACAGCCCAGGCACCTACGAGCAGTACTTC
-	-	TRBV6-5	TRBJ2-7	CASSYTVGSSYEQYF	TGTGCCAGCAGTTACACCGTGGGGAGCTCCTACGAGCAGTACTTC
TRBD2	-	TRBV11-2	TRBJ2-5	CASSPQRGLYQETQYF	TGTGCCAGCAGCCCCCAGCGGGGGTTGTACCAAGAGACCCAGTACTTC
-	-	TRBV6-2/TRBV6-3	TRBJ1-4	CASRSTEDEKLFF	TGTGCCAGCAGAAGCACGGAGGATGAAAAACTGTTTTTT
-	-	TRBV20-1	TRBJ2-4	CSATRPRTGLSKNIQYF	TGCAGTGCTACCAGACCTAGAACAGGGCTCTCCAAAAACATTCAGTACTTC
-	-	TRBV12-3/TRBV12-4	TRBJ2-7	CASTSGSGVYEQYF	TGTGCCAGCACCTCGGGTTCGGGGGTCTACGAGCAGTACTTC
-	-	TRBV20-1	TRBJ1-4	CSARLARANEKLFF	TGCAGTGCTAGATTGGCCCGCGCTAATGAAAAACTGTTTTTT
-	few	TRBV5-4	TRBJ2-7	CASSLEQISEQYF	TGTGCCAGCAGCTTGGAACAGATCAGCGAGCAGTACTTC
TRBD2	few	TRBV20-1	TRBJ2-3	CSASRVAGGPITDTQYF	TGCAGTGCTTCCCGGGTAGCGGGAGGGCCTATCACAGATACGCAGTATTTT
TRBD1	-	TRBV12-3/TRBV12-4	TRBJ2-4	CASREGQGAAYGQYF	TGTGCCAGCAGAGAGGGACAGGGGGCGGCGTACGGGCAGTACTTC
-	-	TRBV7-9	TRBJ1-5	CASTTTGINQPQHF	TGTGCCAGCACTACGACAGGTATTAATCAGCCCCAGCATTTT
-	-	TRBV7-8	TRBJ1-2	CASSLYRLWGSDPSGYTF	TGTGCCAGCAGCTTATATCGCCTCTGGGGCAGCGACCCGAGTGGCTACACCTTC
-	few	TRBV10-1	TRBJ2-3	CASSEGSNTDTQYF	TGCGCCAGCAGTGAAGGCAGTAACACAGATACGCAGTATTTT
TRBD1	-	TRBV7-6	TRBJ2-5	CASSSIQGARKTQYF	TGTGCCAGCAGCTCAATACAGGGGGCTAGGAAGACCCAGTACTTC
-	-	TRBV20-1	TRBJ1-5	CSARGSSDRTFSNQPQHF	TGCAGTGCTAGGGGGTCTAGCGACAGGACCTTTAGCAATCAGCCCCAGCATTTT
-	-	TRBV25-1	TRBJ1-1	CASSASGEGTEAFF	TGTGCCAGCAGTGCTTCAGGGGAAGGCACTGAAGCTTTCTTT
-	-	TRBV19	TRBJ2-7	CASSRDHEQYF	TGTGCCAGTAGTAGGGACCACGAGCAGTACTTC
-	few	TRBV7-3	TRBJ1-1	CASSSPGDGTEAFF	TGTGCCAGCTCCTCACCGGGGGACGGCACTGAAGCTTTCTTT
TRBD2	-	TRBV20-1	TRBJ2-1	CSARSTGLAGANEQFF	TGCAGTGCTAGATCGACCGGACTAGCGGGCGCCAATGAGCAGTTCTTC
TRBD1	-	TRBV2	TRBJ1-4	CASSEDRLTNEKLFF	TGTGCCAGCAGCGAGGACAGGCTGACTAATGAAAAACTGTTTTTT
-	few	TRBV7-9	TRBJ2-7	CASSSGGDEQYF	TGTGCCAGCAGCTCTGGAGGCGACGAGCAGTACTTC
TRBD2	-	TRBV7-8	TRBJ2-3	CASSLVKGLAGDTRDTQYF	TGTGCCAGCAGCTTAGTCAAGGGGCTAGCGGGAGATACGAGAGATACGCAGTATTTT
-	-	TRBV30	TRBJ1-1	CAWSVLGTMNTEAFF	TGTGCCTGGAGTGTACTTGGAACGATGAACACTGAGGCTTTCTTT
-	few	TRBV12-3/TRBV12-4	TRBJ1-2	CASSFEGFSYTF	TGTGCCAGCAGTTTCGAGGGGTTTAGCTACACCTTC
TRBD1	-	TRBV7-9	TRBJ2-2	CASSQKPSPGQSTGELFF	TGTGCCAGCAGCCAAAAACCATCCCCGGGACAGAGCACCGGGGAGCTGTTTTTT
-	-	TRBV7-3	TRBJ2-2	CASSFDLHTGELFF	TGTGCCAGCAGCTTTGATTTGCACACCGGGGAGCTGTTTTTT
TRBD2	-	TRBV6-4	TRBJ2-7	CTSNRTLAEETYEQYF	TGTACCAGCAACCGTACTCTAGCGGAGGAAACCTACGAGCAGTACTTC
-	-	TRBV9	TRBJ2-3	CASSVASGSGYTQYF	TGTGCCAGCAGCGTAGCGAGCGGGTCCGGGTATACGCAGTATTTT